Shown below are 16 T cell receptor beta chains from a single sample sequenced in a study of cytomegalovirus exposure and HLA in healthy donors. 13 Jbeta primers and 60 Vbeta primers were used for the PCR. Clones were sequenced by immunoSEQ multiplex PCR, and TCRdb holds only the in-frame ones, with some missing. The sample carries some 150,000 clones, 80% recorded once. Material for sequencing was PBMCs. These TCRs come from a woman in her forties or fifties in good health and CMV-seropositive.

This clone has only a few counts. CDR3 region: CATSRARDRGLGTSGGRQETQYF. The CDR3 DNA is TGTGCCACCAGCAGAGCCCGGGACAGAGGATTAGGGACTAGCGGGGGCCGCCAAGAGACCCAGTACTTC. The chain joins TRBV15 to TRBJ2-5, with TRBD2 matching over 14 bases. Per germline, CDR1 LNHNV and CDR2 YYDKDF (reference sequence). The CDR3 extends over 23 amino acids. Unmatched junction bases numbered 20, after V lost 1 base and J lost 1 base. Variable domain in full (rest from reference TRBV15 and TRBJ2-5): DAMVIQNPRYQVTQFGKPVTLSCSQTLNHNVMYWYQQKSSQAPKLLFHYYDKDFNNEADTPDNFQSRRPNTSFCFLDIRSPGLGDTAMYLCATSRARDRGLGTSGGRQETQYFGPGTRLLVL.

The rearrangement links TRBV19 to TRBJ1-2, with D maybe TRBD1 (6 bases). CDR3 length: 15 amino acids. Germline-derived CDR1 and CDR2 are LNHDA and SQIVND (reference sequence). Trimming cost V 7 bases and J 7 bases, with 22 bases left between them. CDR3 residues: CASNSITGNRAGYTF. DNA for the CDR3: TGTGCCAGTAACTCGATCACAGGTAACAGGGCTGGCTACACCTTC.

This chain joins TRBV7-2 and TRBJ2-6, with D perhaps TRBD1 (6 bases). Deletions cut 5 bases from V and 4 bases from J, with 15 bases between. The CDR3 contains 16 residues. The germline V gene has CDR1 SGHTA and CDR2 FQGNSA. CDR3 protein: CASSRRQVKGANVLTF. The CDR3 DNA reads TGTGCCAGCAGCCGTAGACAGGTCAAAGGGGCCAACGTCCTGACTTTC.

This clone was observed a few times. The V call is TRBV11-2, the J call TRBJ2-1; 9 bases are a match to TRBD1. This CDR3 contains 16 residues. Germline V CDR1 and CDR2: SGHAT, FQNNGV. J lost 8 bases, V lost 5 bases, and 13 bases had no gene match. The DNA of the CDR3 is TGTGCCAGCAGCGCCTTCTTGACAGGGGGGTTGGATGAGCAGTTCTTC. Translating gives CASSAFLTGGLDEQFF.

This sequence joins TRBV11-2 and TRBJ1-1; D is perhaps TRBD1 (6 bases). CDR1 and CDR2 from the germline V gene are SGHAT and FQNNGV. V lost 5 bases to trimming and J lost 1 base, with 14 bases between them. The CDR3 contains 15 residues. The CDR3 region has the DNA TGTGCCAGCAGCGCGCAACAGGGATCGAACACTGAAGCTTTCTTT. It specifies CASSAQQGSNTEAFF.

The chain couples TRBV29-1 to TRBJ2-1, with a tentative D call TRBD2 (5 bases). V gave up 4 bases and J gave up 4 bases, with 17 bases separating them. CDR1 is SQVTM, CDR2 ANQGSEA, per germline. The CDR3 extends over 15 amino acids. The CDR3: CSVGAWGELYNEQFF. CDR3 in DNA: TGCAGCGTTGGGGCATGGGGAGAACTTTACAATGAGCAGTTCTTC.

The sample holds one count of this clone. The V and J genes are TRBV5-5 and TRBJ2-5, with D possibly matching TRBD2 (5 bases). The V gene's germline CDR1 is SGHKS and CDR2 YYEKEE (reference sequence). CDR3 length equals 16 residues. V was shortened by 0 bases and J by 5 bases, with 17 bases between the two germline ends. CDR3 sequence reads: CASSLESTRGWETQYF. The CDR3 DNA is TGTGCCAGCAGCTTGGAGTCGACCCGAGGGTGGGAGACCCAGTACTTC.

The chain couples TRBV7-2 to TRBJ2-1; TRBD2 aligns across 8 bases. V trimming: 5 bases; J trimming: 12 bases; junction bases outside the gene matches: 6. The germline gives CDR1 SGHTA, CDR2 FQGNSA. This CDR3 contains 12 residues. The CDR3 loop is CASSPEAGGQFF. The CDR3 nucleotides read TGTGCCAGCAGCCCGGAGGCGGGGGGGCAGTTCTTC.

The chain's CDR3 is CASSIDRATEAFF. The CDR3 coding sequence is TGTGCCAGCAGCATAGACAGGGCCACTGAAGCTTTCTTT. This chain connects TRBV6-1 to TRBJ1-1, with 7 bases fitting TRBD1. V lost 6 bases and J lost 4; bases outside the gene matches: 5. Germline values: CDR1 MNHNS, CDR2 SASEGT. The CDR3 sequence is 13 residues long.

This clone was recorded once. The V call is TRBV5-1, the J call TRBJ1-1, with unresolved D. V lost 0 bases and J lost 0, with 9 bases in between. This CDR3 comprises 15 residues. CDR1 is SGHRS and CDR2 is YFSETQ in the germline V gene. The CDR3 DNA is TGCGCCAGCAGCTTGGGCCGGGGAATGAACACTGAAGCTTTCTTT. This encodes CASSLGRGMNTEAFF.

The V gene is TRBV9, the J gene TRBJ1-5, with 7 bases that match TRBD1. The CDR3 is 15 amino acids. CDR1 and CDR2 (germline): SGDLS, YYNGEE. The junction had 6 bases not matched to a gene; V was cut back by 0 bases and J by 6 bases. CDR3 region: CASSVAPDRAQPQHF. In nucleotides, the CDR3 is TGTGCCAGCAGCGTAGCGCCCGACAGGGCTCAGCCCCAGCATTTT.

This clone was detected a few times. The CDR3 DNA sequence: TGTGCCAGCAGCTTAAGGTCAGGCTCCTACGAGCAGTACTTC. Amino acid sequence: CASSLRSGSYEQYF. The V gene is TRBV11-3, the J gene TRBJ2-7; D uncertain. The V gene lost 2 bases and the J gene lost 0 bases, with 8 bases spanning the gap. The CDR3 spans 14 residues. Per the germline V gene, CDR1 is SGHNT and CDR2 is YENEEA.

This chain connects TRBV4-3 to TRBJ2-7, with TRBD1 matching over 7 bases. Looked up from germline, CDR1 is LGHNA and CDR2 is YSLEER. V lost 5 bases to trimming and J lost 9 bases; unmatched junction nucleotides: 10. CDR3 length: 13 amino acids. The CDR3 DNA sequence: TGCGCCAGCAGCGAGGGACAGAGATTCGGGCAGTACTTC. As protein: CASSEGQRFGQYF.

The rearrangement links TRBV7-6 to TRBJ1-2; 9 positions match TRBD1. Germline-derived CDR1 and CDR2 are SGHVS and FNYEAQ. J lost 4 bases, V lost 5 bases, and 14 bases had no gene match. CDR3 length equals 17 residues. The CDR3 here is CASSPSHWDREAYGYTF. CDR3 in DNA: TGTGCCAGCAGCCCCAGCCACTGGGACAGGGAGGCCTATGGCTACACCTTC. The entire variable domain, with the rest obtained from reference TRBV7-6 and TRBJ1-2, is as follows: GAGVSQSPRYKVTKRGQDVALRCDPISGHVSLYWYRQALGQGPEFLTYFNYEAQQDKSGLPNDRFSAERPEGSISTLTIQRTEQRDSAMYRCASSPSHWDREAYGYTFGSGTRLTVV.

The rearrangement joins TRBV11-2 to TRBJ2-7, with 12 bases fitting TRBD1. V shed 4 bases, J shed 6 bases, and the junction held 10 bases outside the gene matches. CDR3 size: 16 residues. From germline, CDR1 is SGHAT and CDR2 FQNNGV. The CDR3 DNA follows: TGTGCCAGCAGCTCGTTATCCGGGACAGGGGGCCTCGAGCAGTACTTC. The encoded protein is CASSSLSGTGGLEQYF.

The sample holds a few counts of this clone. The genes are TRBV15 and TRBJ2-1; TRBD2 is a possible D gene (9 bases). V was trimmed by 5 bases and J by 9 bases, leaving 20 bases between them. Germline V gives CDR1 LNHNV, CDR2 YYDKDF (reference sequence). There are 15 residues in the CDR3. The CDR3, as DNA: TGTGCCACCAGCCGCCGGGCTAGCGGGACAGGTGAGCAGTTCTTC. Its translation: CATSRRASGTGEQFF.